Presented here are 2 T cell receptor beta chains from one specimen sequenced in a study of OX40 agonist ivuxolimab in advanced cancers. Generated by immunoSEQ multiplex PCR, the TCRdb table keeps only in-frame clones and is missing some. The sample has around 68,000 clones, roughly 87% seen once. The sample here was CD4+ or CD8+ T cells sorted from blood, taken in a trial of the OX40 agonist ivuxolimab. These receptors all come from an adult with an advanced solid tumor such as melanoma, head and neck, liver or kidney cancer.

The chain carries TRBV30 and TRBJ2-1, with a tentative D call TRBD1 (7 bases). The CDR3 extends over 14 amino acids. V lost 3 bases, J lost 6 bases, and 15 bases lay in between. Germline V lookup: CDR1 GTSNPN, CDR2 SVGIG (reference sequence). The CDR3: CAWRYRGRGNEQFF. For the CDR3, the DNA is TGTGCCTGGAGGTATAGGGGGCGGGGCAATGAGCAGTTCTTC.

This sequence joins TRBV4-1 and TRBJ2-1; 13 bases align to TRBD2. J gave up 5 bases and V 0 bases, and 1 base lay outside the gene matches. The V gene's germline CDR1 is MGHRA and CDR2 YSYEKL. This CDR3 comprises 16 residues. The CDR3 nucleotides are TGCGCCAGCAGCCAAGAACTAGCGGGGGGGAACAATGAGCAGTTCTTC. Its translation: CASSQELAGGNNEQFF.